What follows are 4 T cell receptor beta chains derived from one specimen sequenced in a study of cytomegalovirus exposure and HLA in healthy donors. Vbeta (60) and Jbeta (13) primers were used in the PCR. Sequencing used immunoSEQ multiplex PCR; TCRdb keeps in-frame clones, though not all of them. Among more than 100,000 clones listed, over 65% were seen once. The source material was PBMCs. These receptors all come from a man aged 40-55 years in good health and CMV-seronegative.

J is TRBJ2-3 and V is TRBV5-1, with 8 nucleotides matching TRBD1. Germline trimming cut 3 bases from V and 0 bases from J; bases unmatched to any gene: 3. The germline V gene encodes CDR1 SGHRS and CDR2 YFSETQ. This CDR3 has 15 residues. Here the CDR3 DNA reads TGCGCCAGCAGCTCATGGACAGGGAGCACAGATACGCAGTATTTT. The encoded protein is CASSSWTGSTDTQYF.

The chain carries TRBV5-1 and TRBJ2-3, with TRBD2 matching over 9 bases. V lost 4 bases to trimming and J lost 4 bases; unmatched junction nucleotides: 13. The CDR3 is 17 amino acids. Germline V gene sequence: CDR1 SGHRS, CDR2 YFSETQ. Written as DNA, the CDR3 is TGCGCCAGCAGCGGGGCGGGGGGGCCTAAGGGTGCAGATACGCAGTATTTT. Translated: CASSGAGGPKGADTQYF.

This rearrangement joins TRBV6-6 to TRBJ2-7; D may be TRBD1 (5 bases). CDR3 length: 16 residues. V was clipped by 2 bases and J by 3 bases, with 17 bases between them. Germline V gives CDR1 MNHNY, CDR2 SVGAGI (reference sequence). For the CDR3, the DNA is TGTGCCAGCAGTTACACGATTCCAGGACATGGCTACGAGCAGTACTTC. Protein product: CASSYTIPGHGYEQYF.

The chain employs TRBV27 and TRBJ1-4; TRBD1 matches at 8 bases. CDR3 length: 16 amino acids. CDR1 and CDR2 (germline): MNHEY, SMNVEV (reference sequence). V was pared by 3 bases and J by 4 bases, with 7 bases of the junction left unmatched. The CDR3 DNA reads as TGTGCCAGCAGTTTTAACAGGGGGGGCCTTAATGAAAAACTGTTTTTT. Protein product: CASSFNRGGLNEKLFF. The full variable domain, its missing parts supplied by reference TRBV27 and TRBJ1-4, is EAQVTQNPRYLITVTGKKLTVTCSQNMNHEYMSWYRQDPGLGLRQIYYSMNVEVTDKGDVPEGYKVSRKEKRNFPLILESPSPNQTSLYFCASSFNRGGLNEKLFFGSGTQLSVL.